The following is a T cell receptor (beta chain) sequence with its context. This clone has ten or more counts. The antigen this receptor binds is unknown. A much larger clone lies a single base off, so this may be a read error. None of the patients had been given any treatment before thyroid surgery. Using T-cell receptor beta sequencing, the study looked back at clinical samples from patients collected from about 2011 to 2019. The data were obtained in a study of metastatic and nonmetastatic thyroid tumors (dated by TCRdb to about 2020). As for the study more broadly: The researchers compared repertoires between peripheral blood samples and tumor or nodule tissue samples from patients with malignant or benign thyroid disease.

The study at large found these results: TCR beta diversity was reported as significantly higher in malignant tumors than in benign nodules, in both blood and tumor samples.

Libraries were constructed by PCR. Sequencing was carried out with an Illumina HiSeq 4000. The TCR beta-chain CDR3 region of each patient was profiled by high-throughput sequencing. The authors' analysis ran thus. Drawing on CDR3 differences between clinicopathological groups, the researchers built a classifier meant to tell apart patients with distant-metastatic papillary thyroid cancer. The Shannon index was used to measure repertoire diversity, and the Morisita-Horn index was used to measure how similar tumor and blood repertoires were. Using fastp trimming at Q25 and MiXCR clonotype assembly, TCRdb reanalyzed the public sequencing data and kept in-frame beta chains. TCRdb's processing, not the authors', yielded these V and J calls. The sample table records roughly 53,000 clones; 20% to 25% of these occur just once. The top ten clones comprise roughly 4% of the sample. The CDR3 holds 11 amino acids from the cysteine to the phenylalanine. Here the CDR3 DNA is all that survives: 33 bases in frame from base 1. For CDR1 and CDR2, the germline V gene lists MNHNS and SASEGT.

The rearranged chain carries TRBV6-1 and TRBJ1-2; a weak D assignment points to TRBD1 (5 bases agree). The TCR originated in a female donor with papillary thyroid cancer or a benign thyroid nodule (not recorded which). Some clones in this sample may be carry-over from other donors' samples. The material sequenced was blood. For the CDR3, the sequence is CASRGMWGCTF. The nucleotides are TGTGCCAGCAGAGGAATGTGGGGCTGCACCTTC.